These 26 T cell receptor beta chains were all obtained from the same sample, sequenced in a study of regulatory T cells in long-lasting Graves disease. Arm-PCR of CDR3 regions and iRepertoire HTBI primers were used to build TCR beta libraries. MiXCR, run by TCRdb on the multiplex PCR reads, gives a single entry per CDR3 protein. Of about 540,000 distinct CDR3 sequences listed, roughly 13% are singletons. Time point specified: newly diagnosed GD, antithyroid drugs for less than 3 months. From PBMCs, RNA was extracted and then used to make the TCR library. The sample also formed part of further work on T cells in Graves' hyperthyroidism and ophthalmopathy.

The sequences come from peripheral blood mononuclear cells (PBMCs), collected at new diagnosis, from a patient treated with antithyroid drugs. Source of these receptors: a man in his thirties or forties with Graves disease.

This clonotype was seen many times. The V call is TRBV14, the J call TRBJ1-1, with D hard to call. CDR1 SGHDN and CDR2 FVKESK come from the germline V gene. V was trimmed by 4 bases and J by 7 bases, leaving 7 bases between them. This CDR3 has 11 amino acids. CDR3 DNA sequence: TGTGCCAGCAGCCGTTACCATGAAGCTTTCTTT. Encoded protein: CASSRYHEAFF. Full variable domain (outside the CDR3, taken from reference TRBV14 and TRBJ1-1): EAGVTQFPSHSVIEKGQTVTLRCDPISGHDNLYWYRRVMGKEIKFLLHFVKESKQDESGMPNNRFLAERTGGTYSTLKVQPAELEDSGVYFCASSRYHEAFFGQGTRLTVV.

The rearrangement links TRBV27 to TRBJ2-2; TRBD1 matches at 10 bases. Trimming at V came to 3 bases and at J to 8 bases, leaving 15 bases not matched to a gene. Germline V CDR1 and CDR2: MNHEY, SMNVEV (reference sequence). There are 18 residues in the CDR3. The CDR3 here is CASSFGATGQGSAGELFF. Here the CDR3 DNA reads TGTGCCAGCAGTTTTGGGGCTACGGGACAGGGGTCTGCGGGGGAGCTGTTTTTT.

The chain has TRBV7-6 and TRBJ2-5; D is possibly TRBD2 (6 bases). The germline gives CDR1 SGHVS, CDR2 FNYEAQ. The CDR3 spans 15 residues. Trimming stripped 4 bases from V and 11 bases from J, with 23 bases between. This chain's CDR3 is CASSSAGTLYNEQYF. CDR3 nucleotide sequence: TGTGCCAGCAGCTCCGCCGGGACTCTATACAATGAGCAGTACTTC.

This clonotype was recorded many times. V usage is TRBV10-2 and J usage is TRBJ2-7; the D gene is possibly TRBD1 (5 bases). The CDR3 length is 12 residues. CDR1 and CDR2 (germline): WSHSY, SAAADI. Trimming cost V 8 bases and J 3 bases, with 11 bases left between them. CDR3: CASRQTDYEQYF. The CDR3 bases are TGCGCCAGCCGCCAGACAGACTACGAGCAGTACTTC.

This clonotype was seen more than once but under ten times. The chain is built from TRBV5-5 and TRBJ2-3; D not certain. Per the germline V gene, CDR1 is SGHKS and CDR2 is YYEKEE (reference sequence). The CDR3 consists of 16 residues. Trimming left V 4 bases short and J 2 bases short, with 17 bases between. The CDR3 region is CASSISWSVLTDTQYF. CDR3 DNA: TGTGCCAGCAGCATCTCGTGGAGCGTCCTCACAGATACGCAGTATTTT.

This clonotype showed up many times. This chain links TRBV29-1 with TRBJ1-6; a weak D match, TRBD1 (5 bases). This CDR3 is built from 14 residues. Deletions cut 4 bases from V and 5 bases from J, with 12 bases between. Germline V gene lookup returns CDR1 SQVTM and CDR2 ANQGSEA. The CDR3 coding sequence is TGCAGCGTTGCTAGGCAGGGCGATAATTCACCCCTCCACTTT. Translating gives CSVARQGDNSPLHF.

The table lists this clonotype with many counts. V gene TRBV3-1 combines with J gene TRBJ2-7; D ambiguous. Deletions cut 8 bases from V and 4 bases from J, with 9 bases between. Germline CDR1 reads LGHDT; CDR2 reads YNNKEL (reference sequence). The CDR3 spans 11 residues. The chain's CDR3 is CASRHLYEQYF. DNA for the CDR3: TGTGCCAGCCGACATCTGTACGAGCAGTACTTC.

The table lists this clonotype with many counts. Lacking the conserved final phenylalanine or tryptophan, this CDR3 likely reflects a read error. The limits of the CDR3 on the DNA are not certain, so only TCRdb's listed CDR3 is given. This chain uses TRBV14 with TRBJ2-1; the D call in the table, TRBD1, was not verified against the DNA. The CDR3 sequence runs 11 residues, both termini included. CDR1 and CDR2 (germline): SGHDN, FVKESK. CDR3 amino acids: CASSQYGRGGY.

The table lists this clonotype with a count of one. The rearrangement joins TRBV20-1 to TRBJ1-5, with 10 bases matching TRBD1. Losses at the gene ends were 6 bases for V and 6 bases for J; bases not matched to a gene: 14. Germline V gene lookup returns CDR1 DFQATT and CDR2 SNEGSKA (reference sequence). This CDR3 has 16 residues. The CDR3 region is CSASSQSDRGSQPQHF. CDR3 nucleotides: TGCAGTGCCAGCAGCCAGTCGGACAGGGGGAGTCAGCCCCAGCATTTT.

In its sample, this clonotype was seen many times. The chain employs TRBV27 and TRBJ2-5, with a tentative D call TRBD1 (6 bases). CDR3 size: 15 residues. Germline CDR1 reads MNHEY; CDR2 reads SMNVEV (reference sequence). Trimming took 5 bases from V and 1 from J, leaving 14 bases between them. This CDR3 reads CASSLRQAVQETQYF. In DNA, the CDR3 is TGTGCCAGCAGTCTTAGACAGGCAGTCCAAGAGACCCAGTACTTC.

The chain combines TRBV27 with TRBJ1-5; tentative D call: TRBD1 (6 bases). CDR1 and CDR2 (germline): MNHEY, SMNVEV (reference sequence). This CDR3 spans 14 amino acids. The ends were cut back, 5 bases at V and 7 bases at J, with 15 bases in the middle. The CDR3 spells CASSLNRAYQPQHF. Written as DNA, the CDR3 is TGTGCCAGCAGTCTCAACAGGGCGTACCAGCCCCAGCATTTT.

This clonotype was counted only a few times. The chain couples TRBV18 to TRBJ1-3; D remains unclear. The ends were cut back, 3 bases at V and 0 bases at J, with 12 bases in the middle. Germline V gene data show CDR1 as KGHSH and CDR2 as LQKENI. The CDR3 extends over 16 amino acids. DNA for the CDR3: TGTGCCAGCTCACCGGCCGGGTCGCTCTCTGGAAACACCATATATTTT. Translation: CASSPAGSLSGNTIYF.

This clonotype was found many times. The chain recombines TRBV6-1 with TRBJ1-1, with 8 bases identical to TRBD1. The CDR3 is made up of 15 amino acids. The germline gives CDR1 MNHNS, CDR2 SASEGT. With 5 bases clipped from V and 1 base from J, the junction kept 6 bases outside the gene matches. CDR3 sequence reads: CASSTGQGANTEAFF. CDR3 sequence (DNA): TGTGCCAGCAGTACCGGACAGGGTGCGAACACTGAAGCTTTCTTT.

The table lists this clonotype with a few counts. The CDR3 protein is CSVPPTGWLIDTQYF. In DNA form, the CDR3 reads TGCAGCGTTCCCCCAACAGGGTGGTTGATAGATACGCAGTATTTT. The chain recombines TRBV29-1 with TRBJ2-3; a weak D match, TRBD1 (6 bases). The CDR3 contains 15 residues. Germline CDR1 is SQVTM and CDR2 is ANQGSEA. V was trimmed by 5 bases and J by 5 bases, leaving 20 bases between them.

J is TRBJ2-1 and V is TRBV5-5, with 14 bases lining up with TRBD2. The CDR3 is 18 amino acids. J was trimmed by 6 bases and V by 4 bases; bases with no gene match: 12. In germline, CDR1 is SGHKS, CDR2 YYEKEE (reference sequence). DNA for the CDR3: TGTGCCAGCAGCCGCGTTGTCTTGGGACTAGCGGGGGCCAATGAGCAGTTCTTC. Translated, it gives CASSRVVLGLAGANEQFF.

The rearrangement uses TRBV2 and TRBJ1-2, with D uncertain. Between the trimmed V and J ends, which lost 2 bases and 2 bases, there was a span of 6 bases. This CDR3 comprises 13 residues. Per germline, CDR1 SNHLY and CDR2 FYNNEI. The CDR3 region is CASSESANYGYTF. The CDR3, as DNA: TGTGCCAGCAGTGAAAGTGCCAACTATGGCTACACCTTC.

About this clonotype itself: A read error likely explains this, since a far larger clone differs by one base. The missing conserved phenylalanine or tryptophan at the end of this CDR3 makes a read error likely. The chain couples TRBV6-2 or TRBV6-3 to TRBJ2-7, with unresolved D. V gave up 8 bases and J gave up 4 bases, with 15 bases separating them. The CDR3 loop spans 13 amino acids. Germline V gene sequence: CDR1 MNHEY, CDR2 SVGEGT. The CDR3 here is CASRSHSLYEQYL. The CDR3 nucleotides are TGTGCCAGCCGGAGCCATAGCTTATACGAGCAGTACCTC.

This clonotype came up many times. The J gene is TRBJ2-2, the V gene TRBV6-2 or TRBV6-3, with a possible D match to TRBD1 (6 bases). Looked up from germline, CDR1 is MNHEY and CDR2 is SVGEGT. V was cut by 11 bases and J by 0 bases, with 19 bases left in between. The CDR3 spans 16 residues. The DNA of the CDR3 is TGTGCCTCAAAATTACCAAGGACAGCGAACACCGGGGAGCTGTTTTTT. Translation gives CASKLPRTANTGELFF.

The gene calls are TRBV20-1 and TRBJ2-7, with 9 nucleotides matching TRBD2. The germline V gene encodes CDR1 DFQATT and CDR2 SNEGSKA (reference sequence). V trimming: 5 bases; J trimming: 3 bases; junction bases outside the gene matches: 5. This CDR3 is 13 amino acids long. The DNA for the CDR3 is TGCAGTGCTCCACCGACTAGCGGCTACGAGCAGTACTTC. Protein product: CSAPPTSGYEQYF.

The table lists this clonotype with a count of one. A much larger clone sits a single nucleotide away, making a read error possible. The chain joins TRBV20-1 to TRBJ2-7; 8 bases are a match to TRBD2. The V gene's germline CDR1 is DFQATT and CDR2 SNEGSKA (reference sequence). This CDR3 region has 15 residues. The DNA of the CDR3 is TGCGGTGCTAGAGCCCCCGGGACTAGTGTCTACGAGCAGTACTTC. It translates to CGARAPGTSVYEQYF.

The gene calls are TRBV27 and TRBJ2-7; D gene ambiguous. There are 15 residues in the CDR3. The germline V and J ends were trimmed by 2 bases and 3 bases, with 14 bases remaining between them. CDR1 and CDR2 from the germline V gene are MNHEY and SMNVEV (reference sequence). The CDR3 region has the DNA TGTGCCAGCAGTTTAACGACAAAGGTTAACTACGAGCAGTACTTC. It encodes CASSLTTKVNYEQYF.

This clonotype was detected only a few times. CDR3 sequence reads: CASSFPQPSEQYF. CDR3 DNA: TGTGCCAGCAGCTTCCCCCAACCTAGCGAGCAGTACTTC. This chain joins TRBV7-9 and TRBJ2-7; D is unresolved. V lost 3 bases, J lost 6 bases, and 12 bases lay in between. Germline CDR1 SEHNR, CDR2 FQNEAQ (reference sequence). This CDR3 has 13 amino acids.

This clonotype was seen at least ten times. The CDR3 DNA reads TGTGCCAGCAGCTCCGAGCTGGGACTAGCTGGTTCATTGGCGCAGTTCTTC. Encoded protein: CASSSELGLAGSLAQFF. The chain carries TRBV11-2 and TRBJ2-1; TRBD2 matches at 9 bases. This CDR3 comprises 17 residues. The J segment lost 12 bases and the V segment lost 4 bases, leaving 19 bases of the junction unmatched. Looked up from germline, CDR1 is SGHAT and CDR2 is FQNNGV.

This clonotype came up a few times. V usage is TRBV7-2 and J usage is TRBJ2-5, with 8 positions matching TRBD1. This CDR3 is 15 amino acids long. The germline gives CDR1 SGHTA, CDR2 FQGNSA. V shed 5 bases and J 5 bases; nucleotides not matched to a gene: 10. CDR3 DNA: TGTGCCAGCAGCAGGGAGACAGGGGAGTGGGAGACCCAGTACTTC. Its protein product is CASSRETGEWETQYF.

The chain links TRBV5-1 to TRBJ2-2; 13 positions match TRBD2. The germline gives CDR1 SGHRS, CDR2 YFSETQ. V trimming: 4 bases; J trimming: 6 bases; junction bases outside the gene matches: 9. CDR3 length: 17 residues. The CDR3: CASSLGLAGWGAGELFF. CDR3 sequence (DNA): TGCGCCAGCAGCCTGGGACTAGCGGGATGGGGAGCCGGGGAGCTGTTTTTT.

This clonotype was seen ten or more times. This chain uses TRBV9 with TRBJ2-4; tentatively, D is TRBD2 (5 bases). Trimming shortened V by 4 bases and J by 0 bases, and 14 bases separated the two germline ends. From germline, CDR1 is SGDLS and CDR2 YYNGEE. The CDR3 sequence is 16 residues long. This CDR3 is CASSLGDRAAKNIQYF. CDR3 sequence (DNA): TGTGCCAGCAGCTTGGGAGATCGGGCAGCCAAAAACATTCAGTACTTC.